The 9 T cell receptor beta chains below were found in one sample sequenced in a study of shared clonotypes between healthy human individuals. The protocol was immunoSEQ multiplex PCR, while the TCRdb copy is restricted to in-frame clones and leaves out a portion. Of roughly 700,000 clones in the sample, approximately 74% are singletons; the top ten hold 1.5% to 2%. The specimen was memory CD4+ T cells sorted from blood. Subset in this sample: CD45RA-negative fraction. These receptors were collected from a woman in her twenties or thirties in good health.

This clone has a count of ten or more. The chain couples TRBV5-5 to TRBJ2-7; 10 bases are a match to TRBD1. J was trimmed by 0 bases and V by 4 bases; bases with no gene match: 7. CDR1 and CDR2 from the germline V gene are SGHKS and YYEKEE (reference sequence). The CDR3 has 16 residues. CDR3 in amino acids: CASSPVGDRGSYEQYF. Written as DNA, the CDR3 is TGTGCCAGCAGCCCAGTAGGGGACAGGGGCTCCTACGAGCAGTACTTC.

CDR3: CASTSRGGDTEAFF. The CDR3 DNA sequence: TGTGCCAGCACCTCCCGGGGTGGGGATACTGAAGCTTTCTTT. The rearrangement uses TRBV6-6 and TRBJ1-1; D remains ambiguous. The CDR3 extends over 14 amino acids. V was shortened by 7 bases and J by 5 bases, with 17 bases between the two germline ends. Germline-derived CDR1 and CDR2 are MNHNY and SVGAGI (reference sequence).

The chain uses TRBV30 and TRBJ2-7; D not resolved. This CDR3 spans 14 amino acids. The germline CDR1 and CDR2 sequences are GTSNPN and SVGIG (reference sequence). V was pared by 6 bases and J by 3 bases, with 18 bases between. CDR3 DNA sequence: TGTGCCTGCCTCGTCGTATCGCGAGACTACGAGCAGTACTTC. Its translation: CACLVVSRDYEQYF.

A few counts support this clone. The chain couples TRBV5-1 to TRBJ1-2; the D gene is possibly TRBD1 (6 bases). The CDR3 is 15 amino acids. CDR1 SGHRS and CDR2 YFSETQ come from the germline V gene. V gave up 3 bases and J gave up 4 bases, with 16 bases separating them. CDR3 nucleotide sequence: TGCGCCAGCAGCTCTCAACAGGGAGCTGTCTATGGCTACACCTTC. Protein product: CASSSQQGAVYGYTF.

This chain connects TRBV5-4 to TRBJ2-5; D is perhaps TRBD1 (5 bases). CDR3 size: 14 residues. Trimming stripped 6 bases from V and 1 base from J, with 13 bases between. CDR1 is SGHNT and CDR2 is YYREEE in the germline V gene (reference sequence). The CDR3 loop is CASTQGTAQETQYF. The DNA of the CDR3 is TGTGCCAGCACCCAGGGAACCGCCCAAGAGACCCAGTACTTC.

This clone was seen a handful of times. This rearrangement joins TRBV2 to TRBJ2-5; TRBD2 aligns across 7 bases. In germline, CDR1 is SNHLY, CDR2 FYNNEI. This CDR3 region has 15 residues. J lost 1 base, V lost 4 bases, and 6 bases had no gene match. The CDR3 reads CASSVSPSGQETQYF. CDR3 nucleotides: TGTGCCAGCAGTGTTTCCCCTAGCGGCCAAGAGACCCAGTACTTC. Full variable domain (outside the CDR3, taken from reference TRBV2 and TRBJ2-5): EPEVTQTPSHQVTQMGQEVILRCVPISNHLYFYWYRQILGQKVEFLVSFYNNEISEKSEIFDDQFSVERPDGSNFTLKIRSTKLEDSAMYFCASSVSPSGQETQYFGPGTRLLVL.

V and J are TRBV29-1 and TRBJ2-3; weak D call: TRBD1 (6 bases). The CDR3 length is 15 residues. Germline V lookup: CDR1 SQVTM, CDR2 ANQGSEA. The V end lost 6 bases, the J end lost 5 bases, and 21 bases lay between the germline ends. DNA of the CDR3: TGCAGCGTCACAGGGACCCCCGAACGGGGAGATACGCAGTATTTT. This encodes CSVTGTPERGDTQYF.

Regarding this clone: Other nucleotide sequences in the sample specify the same CDR3. The chain recombines TRBV5-1 with TRBJ2-1, with 7 bases identical to TRBD2. CDR1 is SGHRS and CDR2 is YFSETQ in the germline V gene. The CDR3 totals 15 residues. V shed 4 bases and J 2 bases; nucleotides not matched to a gene: 6. CDR3 sequence: CASSTASGAYNEQFF. Here the CDR3 DNA reads TGCGCCAGCAGCACCGCTAGCGGAGCCTACAATGAGCAGTTCTTC.

There are a few counts of this clone. This rearrangement joins TRBV18 to TRBJ1-1, with 8 nucleotides matching TRBD1. The germline CDR1 and CDR2 sequences are KGHSH and LQKENI. The CDR3 length is 16 residues. J was trimmed by 1 base and V by 3 bases; bases with no gene match: 7. In DNA form, the CDR3 reads TGTGCCAGCTCACCGCCCCGGACAGGGCAGAACACTGAAGCTTTCTTT. This gives the protein CASSPPRTGQNTEAFF.